What follows are 9 T cell receptor beta chains derived from one specimen sequenced in a study of radiotherapy plus CTLA-4 blockade in lung cancer. Libraries were prepared by immunoSEQ multiplex PCR; TCRdb keeps only in-frame clonotypes and omits some of them. In the table there are around 95,000 clones, about four fifths of which are singletons. Sequencing was performed on peripheral blood, taken from a patient treated with radiotherapy plus ipilimumab. Receptors were obtained from a human donor with non-small cell lung cancer who had stable disease on radiotherapy plus ipilimumab.

J is TRBJ1-1 and V is TRBV28, with 8 bases matching TRBD1. The CDR3 spans 15 residues. Germline CDR1 reads MDHEN; CDR2 reads SYDVKM. V lost 1 base to trimming and J lost 5 bases; unmatched junction nucleotides: 6. This chain's CDR3 is CASSLLRTGRTEAFF. As DNA, the CDR3 is TGTGCCAGCAGTTTATTACGGACAGGGAGGACTGAAGCTTTCTTT. Supplemented by reference TRBV28 and TRBJ1-1, the full variable domain reads DVKVTQSSRYLVKRTGEKVFLECVQDMDHENMFWYRQDPGLGLRLIYFSYDVKMKEKGDIPEGYSVSREKKERFSLILESASTNQTSMYLCASSLLRTGRTEAFFGQGTRLTVV.

This chain joins TRBV5-1 and TRBJ2-4; the match to TRBD1 covers 7 bases. Germline V lookup: CDR1 SGHRS, CDR2 YFSETQ. The V and J ends lost 7 bases and 0 bases, in that order; junction bases with no gene match: 10. The CDR3 length is 16 residues. CDR3 amino acids: CASQGDGELAKNIQYF. DNA of the CDR3: TGCGCCAGCCAGGGGGACGGAGAACTAGCCAAAAACATTCAGTACTTC.

The count of this clone is one. The genes are TRBV7-9 and TRBJ1-5; tentative D call: TRBD1 (6 bases). Germline values: CDR1 SEHNR, CDR2 FQNEAQ (reference sequence). The CDR3 consists of 15 residues. Trimming stripped 6 bases from V and 4 bases from J, with 16 bases between. In nucleotides, the CDR3 is TGTGCCAGCAGGACCACTGGACAGCTAAATCAGCCCCAGCATTTT. Translated, it gives CASRTTGQLNQPQHF.

This clone has only one observation. The chain joins TRBV5-1 to TRBJ2-3; 8 positions agree with TRBD2. The CDR3 is 16 amino acids. CDR1 and CDR2 (germline): SGHRS, YFSETQ. Trimming cost V 0 bases and J 4 bases; bases outside gene matches: 7. Here the CDR3 DNA reads TGCGCCAGCAGCTTGGGGGGACTAGGGGTCGCAGATACGCAGTATTTT. It translates to CASSLGGLGVADTQYF.

This sequence joins TRBV5-8 and TRBJ2-1; 15 positions match TRBD2. V dropped 2 bases and J dropped 9; count of bases not matched to a gene: 9. Germline V gene sequence: CDR1 SGHTS, CDR2 YDEGEE. CDR3 size: 17 residues. The CDR3 region has the DNA TGTGCCAGCAGCTTCGGAGGACTAGCGGGAGGGATGGGTGAGCAGTTCTTC. Translation gives CASSFGGLAGGMGEQFF.

The chain recombines TRBV9 with TRBJ1-1; perhaps TRBD1 as D (5 bases). Germline assignment: CDR1 SGDLS and CDR2 YYNGEE. With 1 base removed from V and 5 bases from J, the gap between germline ends came to 21 bases. CDR3 size: 17 residues. The CDR3 region has the DNA TGTGCCAGCAGCGTAAACCGAGACAGCATGCGGGGAACTGAAGCTTTCTTT. Residues: CASSVNRDSMRGTEAFF.

The V call is TRBV4-1, the J call TRBJ2-2, with D tentatively TRBD1 or TRBD2 (5 bases each). This CDR3 has 17 amino acids. Germline loops: CDR1 MGHRA, CDR2 YSYEKL. With 0 bases removed from V and 4 bases from J, the gap between germline ends came to 15 bases. The DNA of the CDR3 is TGCGCCAGCAGCCAAGAGGGGACGAGCAGGAGCACCGGGGAGCTGTTTTTT. This codes for CASSQEGTSRSTGELFF.

This clone has a handful of counts. This chain joins TRBV28 and TRBJ1-1; TRBD1 agrees at 10 bases. V lost 7 bases, J lost 4 bases, and 12 bases stayed unmatched. This CDR3 is built from 16 residues. Germline V CDR1 and CDR2: MDHEN, SYDVKM. The DNA of the CDR3 is TGTGCCAGCAAGGGGCAGACAGGGGGCACGGTCACTGAAGCTTTCTTT. This translates into CASKGQTGGTVTEAFF.

A single count supports this clone. The rearrangement joins TRBV6-5 to TRBJ2-2; D is unclear. V was clipped by 6 bases and J by 5 bases, with 10 bases between them. The CDR3 spans 13 residues. Germline V CDR1 and CDR2: MNHEY, SVGAGI. The CDR3 is CASRPDLTGELFF. DNA for the CDR3: TGTGCCAGCAGACCTGACTTAACCGGGGAGCTGTTTTTT.